Here is one T cell receptor beta chain with its context. This entry belongs to a study of identical twins. A universal primer site was incorporated via template switching, and the cDNA contained unique molecular identifiers. TCRdb reanalysed the 5' RACE reads using MiXCR and keeps one entry per CDR3 protein. The sample has around 470,000 distinct CDR3 sequences, 14% seen once; the top ten hold roughly 0.5%. The trim removed 2 bases at V and 6 bases at J, leaving 2 bases unmatched. This CDR3 is built from 15 residues. Another study also made use of these data, one on yellow fever vaccine responses in identical twins.

The J gene is TRBJ2-2, the V gene TRBV12-3 or TRBV12-4; 11 positions match TRBD2. The clonotype was recovered from a young woman in good health. Sample: CD4+ T cells sorted from blood. The CDR3 sequence: CASSLLAGGPGELFF. The CDR3 coding sequence is TGTGCCAGCAGTTTATTAGCGGGGGGGCCCGGGGAGCTGTTTTTT.